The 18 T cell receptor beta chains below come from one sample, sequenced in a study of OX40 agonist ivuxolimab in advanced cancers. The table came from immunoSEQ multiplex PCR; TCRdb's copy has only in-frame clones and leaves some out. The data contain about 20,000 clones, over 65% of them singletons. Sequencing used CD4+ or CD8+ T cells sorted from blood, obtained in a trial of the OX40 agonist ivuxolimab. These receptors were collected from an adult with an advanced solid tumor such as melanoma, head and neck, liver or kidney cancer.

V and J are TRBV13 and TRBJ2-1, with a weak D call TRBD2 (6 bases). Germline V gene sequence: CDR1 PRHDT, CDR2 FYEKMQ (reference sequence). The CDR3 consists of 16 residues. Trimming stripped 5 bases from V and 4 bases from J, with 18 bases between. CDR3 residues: CASSPRISGAYNEQFF. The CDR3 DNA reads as TGTGCCAGCAGCCCTAGGATTAGCGGAGCTTACAATGAGCAGTTCTTC.

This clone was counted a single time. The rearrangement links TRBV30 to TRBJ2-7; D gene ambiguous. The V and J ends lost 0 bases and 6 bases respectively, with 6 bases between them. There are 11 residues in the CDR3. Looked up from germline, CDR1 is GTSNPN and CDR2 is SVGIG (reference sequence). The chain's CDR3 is CAWSVPPEQYF. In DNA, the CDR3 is TGTGCCTGGAGTGTACCGCCCGAGCAGTACTTC.

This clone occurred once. CDR3 region: CASSLARGDNYGYTF. The CDR3 coding sequence is TGTGCCAGCAGTTTGGCAAGGGGGGATAACTATGGCTACACCTTC. The gene calls are TRBV28 and TRBJ1-2; tentatively, D is TRBD1 (6 bases). Between the trimmed V and J ends, which lost 3 bases and 1 base, there was a span of 12 bases. Per germline, CDR1 MDHEN and CDR2 SYDVKM. The CDR3 consists of 15 residues.

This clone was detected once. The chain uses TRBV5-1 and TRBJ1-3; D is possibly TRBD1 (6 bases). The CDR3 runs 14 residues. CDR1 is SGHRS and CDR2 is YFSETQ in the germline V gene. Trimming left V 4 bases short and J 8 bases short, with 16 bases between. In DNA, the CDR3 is TGCGCCAGCAGCCCCGGGACAACGAAGGACACCATATATTTT. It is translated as CASSPGTTKDTIYF.

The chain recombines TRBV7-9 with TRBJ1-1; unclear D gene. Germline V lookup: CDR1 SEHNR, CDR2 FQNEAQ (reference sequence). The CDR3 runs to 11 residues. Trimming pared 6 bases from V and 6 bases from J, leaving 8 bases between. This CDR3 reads CASRGGPEAFF. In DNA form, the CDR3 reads TGTGCCAGCAGGGGAGGCCCTGAAGCTTTCTTT. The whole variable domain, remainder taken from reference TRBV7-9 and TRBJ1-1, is DTGVSQNPRHKITKRGQNVTFRCDPISEHNRLYWYRQTLGQGPEFLTYFQNEAQLEKSRLLSDRFSAERPKGSFSTLEIQRTEQGDSAMYLCASRGGPEAFFGQGTRLTVV.

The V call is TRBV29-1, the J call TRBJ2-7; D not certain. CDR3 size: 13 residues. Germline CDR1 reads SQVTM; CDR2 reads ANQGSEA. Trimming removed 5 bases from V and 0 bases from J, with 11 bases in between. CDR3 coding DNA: TGCAGCGTTAACGACCGTTTCTCCTACGAGCAGTACTTC. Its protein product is CSVNDRFSYEQYF.

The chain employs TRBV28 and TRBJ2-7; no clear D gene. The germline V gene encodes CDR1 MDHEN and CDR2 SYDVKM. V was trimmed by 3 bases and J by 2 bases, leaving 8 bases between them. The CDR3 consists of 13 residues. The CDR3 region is CASSFESAYEQYF. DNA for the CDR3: TGTGCCAGCAGTTTCGAAAGCGCCTACGAGCAGTACTTC.

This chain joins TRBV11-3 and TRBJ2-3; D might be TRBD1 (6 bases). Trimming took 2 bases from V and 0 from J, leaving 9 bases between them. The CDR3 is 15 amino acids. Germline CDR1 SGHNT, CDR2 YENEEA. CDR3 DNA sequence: TGTGCCAGCAGCTTAAACAGGGCTAGCACAGATACGCAGTATTTT. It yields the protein CASSLNRASTDTQYF. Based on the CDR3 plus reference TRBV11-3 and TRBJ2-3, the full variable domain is EAGVVQSPRYKIIEKKQPVAFWCNPISGHNTLYWYLQNLGQGPELLIRYENEEAVDDSQLPKDRFSAERLKGVDSTLKIQPAELGDSAVYLCASSLNRASTDTQYFGPGTRLTVL.

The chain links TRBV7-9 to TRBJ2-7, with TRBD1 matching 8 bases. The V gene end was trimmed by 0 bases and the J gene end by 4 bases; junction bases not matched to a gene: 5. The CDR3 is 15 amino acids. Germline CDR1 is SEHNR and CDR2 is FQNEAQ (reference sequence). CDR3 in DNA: TGTGCCAGCAGCTTAGCCCAGGGGGCTTTTTACGAGCAGTACTTC. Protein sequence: CASSLAQGAFYEQYF. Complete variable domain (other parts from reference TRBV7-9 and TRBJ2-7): DTGVSQNPRHKITKRGQNVTFRCDPISEHNRLYWYRQTLGQGPEFLTYFQNEAQLEKSRLLSDRFSAERPKGSFSTLEIQRTEQGDSAMYLCASSLAQGAFYEQYFGPGTRLTVT.

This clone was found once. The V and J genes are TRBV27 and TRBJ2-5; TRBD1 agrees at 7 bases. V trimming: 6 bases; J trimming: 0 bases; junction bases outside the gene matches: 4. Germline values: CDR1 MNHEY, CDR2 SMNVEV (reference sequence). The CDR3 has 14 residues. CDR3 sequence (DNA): TGTGCCAGCAGACCCGGGACAGACCAAGAGACCCAGTACTTC. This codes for CASRPGTDQETQYF.

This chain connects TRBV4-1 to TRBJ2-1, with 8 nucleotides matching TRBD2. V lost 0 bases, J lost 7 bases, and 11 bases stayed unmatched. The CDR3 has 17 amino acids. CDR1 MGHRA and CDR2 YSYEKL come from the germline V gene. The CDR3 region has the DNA TGCGCCAGCAGCCAAGATGGTAGCGGGGCTATGGGGAATGAGCAGTTCTTC. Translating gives CASSQDGSGAMGNEQFF.

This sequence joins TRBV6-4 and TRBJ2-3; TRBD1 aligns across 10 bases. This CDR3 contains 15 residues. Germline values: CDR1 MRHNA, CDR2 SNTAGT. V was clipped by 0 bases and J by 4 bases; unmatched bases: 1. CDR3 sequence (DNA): TGTGCCAGCAGTGACTCGACAGGGGGCGCAGATACGCAGTATTTT. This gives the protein CASSDSTGGADTQYF.

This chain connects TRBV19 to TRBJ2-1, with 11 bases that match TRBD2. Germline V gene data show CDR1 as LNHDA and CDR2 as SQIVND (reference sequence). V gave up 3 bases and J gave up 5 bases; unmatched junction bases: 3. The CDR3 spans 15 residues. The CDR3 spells CASSIGTSGHNEQFF. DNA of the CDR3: TGTGCCAGTAGTATTGGGACTAGCGGACACAATGAGCAGTTCTTC.

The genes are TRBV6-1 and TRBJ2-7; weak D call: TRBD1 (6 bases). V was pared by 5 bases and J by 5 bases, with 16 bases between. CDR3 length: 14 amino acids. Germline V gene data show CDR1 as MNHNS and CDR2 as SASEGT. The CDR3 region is CASSYERGSNEQYF. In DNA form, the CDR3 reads TGTGCCAGCAGTTATGAGAGGGGGTCCAACGAGCAGTACTTC.

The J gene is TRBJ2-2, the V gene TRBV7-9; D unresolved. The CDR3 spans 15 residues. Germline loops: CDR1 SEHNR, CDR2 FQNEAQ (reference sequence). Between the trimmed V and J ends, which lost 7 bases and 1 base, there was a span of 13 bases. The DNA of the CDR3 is TGTGCCAGCACCCCACAGAGGATGAACACCGGGGAGCTGTTTTTT. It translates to CASTPQRMNTGELFF.

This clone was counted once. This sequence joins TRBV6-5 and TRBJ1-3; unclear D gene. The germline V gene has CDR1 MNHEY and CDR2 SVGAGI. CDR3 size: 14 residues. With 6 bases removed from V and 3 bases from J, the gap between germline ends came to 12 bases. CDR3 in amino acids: CASSVIRSGNTIYF. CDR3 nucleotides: TGTGCCAGCAGCGTTATAAGGAGTGGAAACACCATATATTTT.

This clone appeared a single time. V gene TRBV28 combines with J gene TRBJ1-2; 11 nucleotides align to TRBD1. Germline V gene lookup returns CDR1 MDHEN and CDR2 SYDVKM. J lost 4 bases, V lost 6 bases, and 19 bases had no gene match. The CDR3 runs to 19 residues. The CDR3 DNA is TGTGCCAGCAGACCGACTACTCGAACCGGGACAGGGGGATTCTATGGCTACACCTTC. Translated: CASRPTTRTGTGGFYGYTF.

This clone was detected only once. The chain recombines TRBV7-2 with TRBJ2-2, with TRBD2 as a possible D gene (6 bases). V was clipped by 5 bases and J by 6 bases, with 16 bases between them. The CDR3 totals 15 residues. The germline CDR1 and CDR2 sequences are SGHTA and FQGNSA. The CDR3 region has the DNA TGTGCCAGCAGCCTCCAGGCGGGGCGAGCCGGGGAGCTGTTTTTT. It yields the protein CASSLQAGRAGELFF.